This T cell receptor (beta chain) was identified during a study of cytomegalovirus exposure and HLA in healthy donors. Measured with immunoSEQ multiplex PCR; TCRdb has only the in-frame clones, and not every one. The table records about 160,000 clones, roughly nine tenths of them present only once. In its sample, this clone was seen a few times. The source material was PBMCs. This receptor was taken from a woman aged 18-30 years in good health and CMV-seropositive.

CDR3 nucleotide sequence: TGCGCCAGCAGTGCAGGGGGCGCAGATACGCAGTATTTT. It codes for CASSAGGADTQYF. The chain joins TRBV10-1 to TRBJ2-3, with TRBD1 identical over 8 bases. This CDR3 has 13 residues. Germline V gene sequence: CDR1 WNHNN, CDR2 SYGVQD (reference sequence). J lost 4 bases, V lost 4 bases, and 1 base had no gene match.